This T cell receptor beta chain was sequenced in a study of blood T cells in healthy people across ages. Study conclusions and caveats: Roughly linear declines in TCR beta diversity per million T cells occurred with age. Strongly correlated with naive T cell percentage was TCR beta diversity. The study could not conclusively compare naive and antigen-experienced cells, given its unsorted PBMCs. The study found more naive CD4+ cells and higher diversity in long-lived than aged donors.

Together with a sample-barcoded 5' primer, a J-beta primer mix was included in a second PCR lasting roughly 6 to 12 cycles. TCRdb reanalysed the 5' RACE reads using MiXCR and keeps one entry per CDR3 protein. Of some 1,500,000 distinct CDR3 sequences in the sample, about 45% are singletons; the top ten hold around 4%. In this sample, this clonotype turned up a few times. Its antigen is not known. The length of the CDR3 is 16 residues. The V end was cut by 4 bases, the J end by 4 bases, with 18 bases between. Sequencing used blood. The V call is TRBV12-3 or TRBV12-4, the J call TRBJ2-3; tentative D call: TRBD2 (6 bases). The sequence was obtained from a woman between 18 and 29 years old in good health. CDR3 sequence: CASSSSGTWGADTQYF. In nucleotides, the CDR3 is TGTGCCAGCAGTTCATCCGGGACTTGGGGTGCAGATACGCAGTATTTT.